This TCR beta chain was identified during a study of response to subunit inactivated influenza vaccine. This clonotype showed up just a few times. CDR3 length equals 20 residues. The germline CDR1 and CDR2 sequences are SGHAT and FQDESV (reference sequence). Trimming pared 4 bases from V and 4 bases from J, leaving 32 bases between. Each CDR3 protein gets one entry after TCRdb re-called the RT-PCR reads with MiXCR. The data hold 710,000 or so distinct CDR3 sequences, with about 15% observed a single time. The chain links TRBV11-1 to TRBJ2-7, with D possibly being TRBD2 (5 bases). This receptor was obtained from a man aged 50 or older who received an inactivated influenza vaccine. The sequencing used PBMCs from blood, collected 11 to 12 days after vaccination. The CDR3 bases are TGTGCCAGCAGCTCACTACAGACTCTGGGAGTTTTTCTTCCAATTTACGAGCAGTACTTC. Amino acid sequence: CASSSLQTLGVFLPIYEQYF.